This record looks at one T cell receptor (beta chain) sequence and its context. Its specificity is unknown. This sample is part of a study of shared clonotypes between healthy human individuals. Overall study results and limits: Generally, estimated richness proved larger in naive subsets than it did in memory subsets. Four donors had 4% to 6.5% of their naive CD4 clonotypes in common. Clonotypes not shared had lower generation probabilities than those common to all four donors.

Trimming removed 1 base from V and 5 bases from J; junction bases left unmatched: 5. The CDR3 contains 15 residues. Germline V gene data show CDR1 as MGHRA and CDR2 as YSYEKL. Participating donors were healthy, HIV-negative adults free of recent acute infections or vaccinations. Produced via immunoSEQ multiplex PCR; TCRdb's table is partial and in-frame only. The sample lists 1,400,000 or so clones; around 98.5% were seen once. This sequence was found in a man aged 25 to 45 in good health. Sequencing input: naive CD4+ T cells sorted from blood. Regarding subset: CD45RA+ positively selected. The chain has TRBV4-1 and TRBJ1-5, with 7 bases fitting TRBD1. In DNA, the CDR3 is TGCGCCAGCAGCCAAGGGCTAGACAGGGATCAGCCCCAGCATTTT. It encodes CASSQGLDRDQPQHF.